This TCR beta chain was observed in a study of CD8 T cells in ankylosing spondylitis. General study points: For ankylosing spondylitis blood, a TCR beta motif of several highly homologous variants appeared characteristic.

For this clonotype: Antigen: not known.

A single record per CDR3 protein comes from TCRdb applying MiXCR to the 5' RACE reads. This sample has 100,000 or so distinct CDR3 sequences, with more than 8.5% found just once. Germline-derived CDR1 and CDR2 are DFQATT and SNEGSKA (reference sequence). This CDR3 is built from 12 residues. The V end was cut by 7 bases, the J end by 0 bases, with 10 bases between. This sequence joins TRBV20-1 and TRBJ2-7; D is possibly TRBD1 or TRBD2 (5 bases each). Sequenced input: blood, either unsorted or a sorted T cell fraction (not recorded which). The TCR originated in a male donor with ankylosing spondylitis. In DNA form, the CDR3 reads TGCAGTGGGGACCAAAGCTCCTACGAGCAGTACTTC. Translating gives CSGDQSSYEQYF.